This T cell receptor (beta chain) was identified during a study of blood T cell repertoires in COVID-19. About the research overall: PBMCs, B-cell-depleted T cells, or T cells were the source of the cDNA or gDNA that made up the material.

Germline loops: CDR1 SEHNR, CDR2 FQNEAQ (reference sequence). J was trimmed by 5 bases and V by 5 bases; bases with no gene match: 3. The CDR3 runs 13 residues. Authors' data handling: Estimated nucleated cell counts came from reference gene primer amplification. The data were produced by immunoSEQ multiplex PCR, yet TCRdb's version contains in-frame clones alone and is incomplete. V and J calls and clone size are those listed in that table; D and trimming were worked out from the DNA. The data contain 200,000 to 300,000 clones, about 79% of them singletons. V usage is TRBV7-9 and J usage is TRBJ1-1, with 9 bases aligning to TRBD1. Sequencing was performed on peripheral blood. The clonotype originates from a man in his forties or fifties who had recovered from COVID-19. This chain's CDR3 is CASSRTGVTEAFF. The CDR3 DNA follows: TGTGCCAGCAGCCGGACAGGGGTGACTGAAGCTTTCTTT.